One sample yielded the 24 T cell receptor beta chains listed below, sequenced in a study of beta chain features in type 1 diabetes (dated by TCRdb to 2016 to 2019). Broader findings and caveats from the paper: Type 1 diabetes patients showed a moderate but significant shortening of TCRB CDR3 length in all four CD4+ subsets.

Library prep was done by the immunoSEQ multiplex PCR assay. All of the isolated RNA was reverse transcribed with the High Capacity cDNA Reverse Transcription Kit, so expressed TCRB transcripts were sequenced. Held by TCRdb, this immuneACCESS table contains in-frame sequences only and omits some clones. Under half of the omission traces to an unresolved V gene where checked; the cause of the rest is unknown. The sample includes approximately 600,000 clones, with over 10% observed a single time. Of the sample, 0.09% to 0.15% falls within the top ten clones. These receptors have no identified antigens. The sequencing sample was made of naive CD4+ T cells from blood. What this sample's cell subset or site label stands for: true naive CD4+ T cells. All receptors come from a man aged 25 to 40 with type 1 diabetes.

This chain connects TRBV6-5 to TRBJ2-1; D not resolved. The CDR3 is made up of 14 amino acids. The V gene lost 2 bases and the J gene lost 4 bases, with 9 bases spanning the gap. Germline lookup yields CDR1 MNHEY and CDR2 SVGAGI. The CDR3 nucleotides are TGTGCCAGCAGTTACGGCCGCTATTACAATGAGCAGTTCTTC. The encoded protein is CASSYGRYYNEQFF.

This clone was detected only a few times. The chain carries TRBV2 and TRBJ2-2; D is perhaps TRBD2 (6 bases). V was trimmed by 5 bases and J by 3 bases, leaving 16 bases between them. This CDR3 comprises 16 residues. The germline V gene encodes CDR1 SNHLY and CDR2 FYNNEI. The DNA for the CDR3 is TGTGCCAGCAGTCCCAGTGGAGGGATCGACACCGGGGAGCTGTTTTTT. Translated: CASSPSGGIDTGELFF.

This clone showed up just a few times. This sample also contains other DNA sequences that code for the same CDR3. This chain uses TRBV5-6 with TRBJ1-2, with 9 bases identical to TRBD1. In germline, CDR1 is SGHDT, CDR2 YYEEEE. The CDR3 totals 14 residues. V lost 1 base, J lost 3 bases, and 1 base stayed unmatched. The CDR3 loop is CASSLRDRDYGYTF. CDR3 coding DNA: TGTGCCAGCAGCTTGAGGGACAGGGACTATGGCTACACCTTC.

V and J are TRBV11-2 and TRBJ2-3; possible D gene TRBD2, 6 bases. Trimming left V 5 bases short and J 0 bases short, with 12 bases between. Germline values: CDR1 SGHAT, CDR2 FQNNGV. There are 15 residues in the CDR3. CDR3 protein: CASSIPGVSTDTQYF. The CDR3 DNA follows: TGTGCCAGCAGCATCCCGGGGGTTAGCACAGATACGCAGTATTTT. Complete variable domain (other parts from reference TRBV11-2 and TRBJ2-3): EAGVAQSPRYKIIEKRQSVAFWCNPISGHATLYWYQQILGQGPKLLIQFQNNGVVDDSQLPKDRFSAERLKGVDSTLKIQPAKLEDSAVYLCASSIPGVSTDTQYFGPGTRLTVL.

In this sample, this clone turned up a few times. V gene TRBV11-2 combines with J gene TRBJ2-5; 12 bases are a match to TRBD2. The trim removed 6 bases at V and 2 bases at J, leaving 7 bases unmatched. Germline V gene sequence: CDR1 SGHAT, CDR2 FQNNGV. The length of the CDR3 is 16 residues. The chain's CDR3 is CASRPRTSGAQETQYF. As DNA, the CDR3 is TGTGCCAGCAGACCAAGGACTAGCGGGGCACAAGAGACCCAGTACTTC.

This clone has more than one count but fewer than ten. The CDR3 DNA reads TGTGCCAGCAGTGTCAGGGCGGGAATCCAAGAGACCCAGTACTTC. Amino acid sequence: CASSVRAGIQETQYF. V usage is TRBV28 and J usage is TRBJ2-5; tentative D call: TRBD2 (6 bases). V was shortened by 5 bases and J by 1 base, with 14 bases between the two germline ends. CDR1 MDHEN and CDR2 SYDVKM come from the germline V gene. This CDR3 contains 15 residues.

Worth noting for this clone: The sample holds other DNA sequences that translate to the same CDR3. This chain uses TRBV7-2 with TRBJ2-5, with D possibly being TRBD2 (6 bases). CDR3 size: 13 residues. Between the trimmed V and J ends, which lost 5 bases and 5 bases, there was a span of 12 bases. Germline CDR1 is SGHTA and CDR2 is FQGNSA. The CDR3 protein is CASSPSGRETQYF. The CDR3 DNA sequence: TGTGCCAGCAGCCCAAGTGGGAGGGAGACCCAGTACTTC. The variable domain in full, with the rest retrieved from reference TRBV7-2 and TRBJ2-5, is GAGVSQSPSNKVTEKGKDVELRCDPISGHTALYWYRQSLGQGLEFLIYFQGNSAPDKSGLPSDRFSAERTGGSVSTLTIQRTQQEDSAVYLCASSPSGRETQYFGPGTRLLVL.

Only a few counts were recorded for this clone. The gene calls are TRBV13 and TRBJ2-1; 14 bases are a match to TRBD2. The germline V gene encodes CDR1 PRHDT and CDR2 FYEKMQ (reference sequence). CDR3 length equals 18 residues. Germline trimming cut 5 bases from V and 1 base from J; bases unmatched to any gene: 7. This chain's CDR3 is CASSPRLAGGHSYNEQFF. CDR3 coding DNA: TGTGCCAGCAGCCCTCGACTAGCGGGGGGGCATTCCTACAATGAGCAGTTCTTC.

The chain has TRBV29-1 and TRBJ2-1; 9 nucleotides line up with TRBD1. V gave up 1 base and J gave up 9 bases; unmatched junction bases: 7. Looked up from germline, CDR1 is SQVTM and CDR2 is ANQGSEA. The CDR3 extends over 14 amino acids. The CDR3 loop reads CSVEVGQGTREQFF. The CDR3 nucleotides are TGCAGCGTTGAAGTGGGACAGGGCACCCGTGAGCAGTTCTTC.

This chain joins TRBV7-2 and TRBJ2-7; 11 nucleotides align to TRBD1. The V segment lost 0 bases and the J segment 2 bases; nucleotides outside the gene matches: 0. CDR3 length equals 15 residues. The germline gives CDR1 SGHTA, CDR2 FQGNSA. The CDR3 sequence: CASSLAGQGAYEQYF. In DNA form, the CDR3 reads TGTGCCAGCAGCTTAGCGGGACAGGGGGCCTACGAGCAGTACTTC.

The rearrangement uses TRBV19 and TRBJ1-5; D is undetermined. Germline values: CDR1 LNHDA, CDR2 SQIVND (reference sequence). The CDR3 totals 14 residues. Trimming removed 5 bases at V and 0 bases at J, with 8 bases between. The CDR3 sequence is CASSGFDSNQPQHF. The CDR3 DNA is TGTGCCAGTAGTGGGTTCGATAGCAATCAGCCCCAGCATTTT.

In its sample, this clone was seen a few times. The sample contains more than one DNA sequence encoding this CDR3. The DNA of the CDR3 is TGTGCCAGCAGCGTGGACAGCAACTATGGCTACACCTTC. It is translated as CASSVDSNYGYTF. The chain carries TRBV9 and TRBJ1-2, with D possibly being TRBD1 (6 bases). V lost 2 bases, J lost 2 bases, and 7 bases lay in between. Germline CDR1 is SGDLS and CDR2 is YYNGEE. This CDR3 contains 13 residues.

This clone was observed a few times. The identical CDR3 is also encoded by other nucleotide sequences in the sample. The CDR3 spells CASSLQGDQPQHF. As DNA, the CDR3 is TGTGCCAGCAGCCTGCAGGGTGATCAGCCCCAGCATTTT. J is TRBJ1-5 and V is TRBV7-9; TRBD1 might be the D (5 bases). Per the germline V gene, CDR1 is SEHNR and CDR2 is FQNEAQ (reference sequence). This CDR3 region has 13 residues. Trimming took off 5 bases at V and 5 bases at J, with 10 bases between the two ends.

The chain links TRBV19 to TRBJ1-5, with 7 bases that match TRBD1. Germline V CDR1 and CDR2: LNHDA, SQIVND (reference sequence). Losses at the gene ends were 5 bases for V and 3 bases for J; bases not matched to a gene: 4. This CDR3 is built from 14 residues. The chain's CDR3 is CASSLGQANQPQHF. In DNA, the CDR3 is TGTGCCAGTAGTCTCGGACAGGCCAATCAGCCCCAGCATTTT.

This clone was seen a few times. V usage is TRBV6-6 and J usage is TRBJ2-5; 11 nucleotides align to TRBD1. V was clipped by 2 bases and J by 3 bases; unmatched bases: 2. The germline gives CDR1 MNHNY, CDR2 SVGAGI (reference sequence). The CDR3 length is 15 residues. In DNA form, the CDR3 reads TGTGCCAGCAGTTACCGGACAGGGGGCGAAGAGACCCAGTACTTC. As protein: CASSYRTGGEETQYF.

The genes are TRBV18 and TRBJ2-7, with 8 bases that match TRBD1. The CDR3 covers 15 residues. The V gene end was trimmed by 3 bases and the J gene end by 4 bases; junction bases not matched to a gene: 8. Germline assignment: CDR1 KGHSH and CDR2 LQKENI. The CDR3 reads CASSPNRDRWYEQYF. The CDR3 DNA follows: TGTGCCAGCTCACCGAACCGGGACAGGTGGTACGAGCAGTACTTC. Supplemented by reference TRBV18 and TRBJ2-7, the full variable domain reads NAGVMQNPRHLVRRRGQEARLRCSPMKGHSHVYWYRQLPEEGLKFMVYLQKENIIDESGMPKERFSAEFPKEGPSILRIQQVVRGDSAAYFCASSPNRDRWYEQYFGPGTRLTVT.

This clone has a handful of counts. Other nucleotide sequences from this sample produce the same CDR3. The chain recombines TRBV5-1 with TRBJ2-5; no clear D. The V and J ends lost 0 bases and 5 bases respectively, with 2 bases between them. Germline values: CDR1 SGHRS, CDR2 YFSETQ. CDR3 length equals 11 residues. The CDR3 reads CASSLDETQYF. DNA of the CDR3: TGCGCCAGCAGCTTGGACGAGACCCAGTACTTC.

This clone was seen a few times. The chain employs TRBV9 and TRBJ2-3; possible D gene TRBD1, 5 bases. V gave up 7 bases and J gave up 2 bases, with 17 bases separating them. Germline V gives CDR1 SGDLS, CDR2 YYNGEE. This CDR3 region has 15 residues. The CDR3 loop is CASSVDTGDTDTQYF. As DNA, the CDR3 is TGTGCCAGCTCCGTAGATACAGGAGACACAGATACGCAGTATTTT.

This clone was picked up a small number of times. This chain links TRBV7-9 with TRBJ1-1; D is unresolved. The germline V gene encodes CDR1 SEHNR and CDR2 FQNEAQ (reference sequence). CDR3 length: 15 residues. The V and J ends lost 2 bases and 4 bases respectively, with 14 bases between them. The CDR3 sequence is CASSLSGAVVTEAFF. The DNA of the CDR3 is TGTGCCAGCAGCTTATCCGGCGCGGTCGTCACTGAAGCTTTCTTT.

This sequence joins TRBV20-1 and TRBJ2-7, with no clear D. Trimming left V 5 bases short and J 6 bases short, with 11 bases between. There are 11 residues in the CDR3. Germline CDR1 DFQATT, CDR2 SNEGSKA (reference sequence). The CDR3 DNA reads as TGCAGTGCTTGGTATTCGGGCGAGCAGTACTTC. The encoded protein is CSAWYSGEQYF.

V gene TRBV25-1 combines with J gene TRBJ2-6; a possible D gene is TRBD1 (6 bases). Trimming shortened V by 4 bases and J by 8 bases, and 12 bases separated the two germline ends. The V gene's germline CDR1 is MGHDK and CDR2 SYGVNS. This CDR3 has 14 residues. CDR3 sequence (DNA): TGTGCCAGCAGTGCTTACGGGACAACCAACGTCCTGACTTTC. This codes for CASSAYGTTNVLTF.

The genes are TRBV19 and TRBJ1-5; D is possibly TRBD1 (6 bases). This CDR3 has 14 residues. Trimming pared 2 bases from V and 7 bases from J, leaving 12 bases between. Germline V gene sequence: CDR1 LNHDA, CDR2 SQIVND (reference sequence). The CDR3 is CASSIQDRRQPQHF. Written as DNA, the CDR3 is TGTGCCAGTAGTATACAGGACAGACGACAGCCCCAGCATTTT.

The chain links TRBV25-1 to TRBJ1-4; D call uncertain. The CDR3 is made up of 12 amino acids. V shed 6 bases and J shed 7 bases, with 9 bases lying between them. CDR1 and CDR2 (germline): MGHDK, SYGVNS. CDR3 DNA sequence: TGTGCCAGCAGACCATCTGGTGAAAAACTGTTTTTT. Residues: CASRPSGEKLFF.

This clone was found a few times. The CDR3 region has the DNA TGTGCCAGCAGCCCACAGGGTAATCAGCCCCAGCATTTT. Residues: CASSPQGNQPQHF. This chain links TRBV5-6 with TRBJ1-5; D is perhaps TRBD1 (6 bases). Germline-derived CDR1 and CDR2 are SGHDT and YYEEEE. V lost 4 bases to trimming and J lost 4 bases, with 9 bases between them. CDR3 size: 13 residues.